This T cell receptor beta chain derives from a study of shared T cell receptors in the human thymus. This CDR3 has 14 residues. V lost 0 bases and J 2 bases, leaving 7 bases between the germline ends. From germline, CDR1 is KGHSH and CDR2 LQKENI. The method was immunoSEQ multiplex PCR; TCRdb's version includes in-frame clones alone and lacks a portion of them. The sample shows roughly 700,000 clones, approximately 87% of them seen only once. These data were likewise used in another study, on human thymus T cells. As reported in that work: Blood and thymic repertoires both appeared biased in V and J gene usage. A high degree of thymic repertoire overlap among unrelated individuals was reported in related research.

V gene TRBV18 combines with J gene TRBJ2-5; D unclear. The sample comprised thymocytes. The sequence was collected from a boy in the first two years of life with a congenital heart defect. The DNA of the CDR3 is TGTGCCAGCTCACCACCCCCAGATCAAGAGACCCAGTACTTC. Amino acids: CASSPPPDQETQYF. Filled out from reference TRBV18 and TRBJ2-5, the complete variable domain reads NAGVMQNPRHLVRRRGQEARLRCSPMKGHSHVYWYRQLPEEGLKFMVYLQKENIIDESGMPKERFSAEFPKEGPSILRIQQVVRGDSAAYFCASSPPPDQETQYFGPGTRLLVL.